Each of the 20 T cell receptor beta chains below was sequenced from the same sample in a study of vaccination effects on CD4 cells after COVID-19. These TCRs' antigens remain unknown. Sequencing used immunoSEQ multiplex PCR; TCRdb keeps in-frame clones, though not all of them. This sample has about 74,000 clones; approximately 77% occur once, and the top ten carry over 2%. Having been cultured for about 10 days, the cells underwent CD4+ T cell isolation. Sequenced here: CD4+ T cells from PBMCs cultured without peptide, sampled before COVID-19 vaccination. These receptors all come from a human donor who received a COVID-19 vaccine.

This clone was seen more than once but under ten times. V usage is TRBV5-4 and J usage is TRBJ2-3, with 8 positions matching TRBD2. The CDR3 is 16 amino acids. J gave up 4 bases and V 0 bases, and 7 bases lay outside the gene matches. Germline CDR1 is SGHNT and CDR2 is YYREEE (reference sequence). As DNA, the CDR3 is TGTGCCAGCAGCTTGGAGGGGACTAGGTGGGCAGATACGCAGTATTTT. It encodes CASSLEGTRWADTQYF. The full variable domain, its missing parts supplied by reference TRBV5-4 and TRBJ2-3, is ETGVTQSPTHLIKTRGQQVTLRCSSQSGHNTVSWYQQALGQGPQFIFQYYREEENGRGNFPPRFSGLQFPNYSSELNVNALELDDSALYLCASSLEGTRWADTQYFGPGTRLTVL.

The chain employs TRBV5-6 and TRBJ1-6; tentatively, D is TRBD1 (5 bases). Germline V CDR1 and CDR2: SGHDT, YYEEEE. The ends were cut back, 3 bases at V and 7 bases at J, with 20 bases in the middle. CDR3 length: 17 residues. CDR3 nucleotides: TGTGCCAGCAGCTGGGGGGGAATGGGTAGACAAAATTCACCCCTCCACTTT. Amino acid sequence: CASSWGGMGRQNSPLHF. Full variable domain (rest looked up from reference TRBV5-6 and TRBJ1-6): DAGVTQSPTHLIKTRGQQVTLRCSPKSGHDTVSWYQQALGQGPQFIFQYYEEEERQRGNFPDRFSGHQFPNYSSELNVNALLLGDSALYLCASSWGGMGRQNSPLHFGNGTRLTVT.

The rearrangement uses TRBV19 and TRBJ1-5, with unresolved D. V was cut by 7 bases and J by 6 bases, with 13 bases left in between. Germline CDR1 and CDR2: LNHDA and SQIVND (reference sequence). The CDR3 runs to 13 residues. The DNA for the CDR3 is TGTGCCAGTACCGGTCTCTCCACTCAGCCCCAGCATTTT. It is translated as CASTGLSTQPQHF. Full variable domain (outside the CDR3, taken from reference TRBV19 and TRBJ1-5): DGGITQSPKYLFRKEGQNVTLSCEQNLNHDAMYWYRQDPGQGLRLIYYSQIVNDFQKGDIAEGYSVSREKKESFPLTVTSAQKNPTAFYLCASTGLSTQPQHFGDGTRLSIL.

The rearrangement links TRBV2 to TRBJ1-3, with TRBD1 as a possible D gene (6 bases). The CDR3 spans 15 residues. Trimming cost V 4 bases and J 0 bases, with 10 bases left between them. Germline V gives CDR1 SNHLY, CDR2 FYNNEI. DNA of the CDR3: TGTGCCAGCAGTGGGGGGGGCGTCTCTGGAAACACCATATATTTT. Protein: CASSGGGVSGNTIYF.

The chain carries TRBV7-2 and TRBJ2-2; weak D call: TRBD1 (5 bases). Germline V gene data show CDR1 as SGHTA and CDR2 as FQGNSA. The V and J ends lost 5 bases and 6 bases respectively, with 13 bases between them. This CDR3 is built from 14 residues. The CDR3, as DNA: TGTGCCAGCAGCCCAGGGTTGAGGCCCGGGGAGCTGTTTTTT. It codes for CASSPGLRPGELFF.

The V call is TRBV6-5, the J call TRBJ1-2; D not resolved. With 6 bases removed from V and 5 bases from J, the gap between germline ends came to 16 bases. The CDR3 contains 14 residues. From germline, CDR1 is MNHEY and CDR2 SVGAGI. The CDR3 DNA reads as TGTGCCAGCAGCTCCCTGAGCTTGGGATATGGCTACACCTTC. Its protein product is CASSSLSLGYGYTF.

This chain links TRBV5-1 with TRBJ2-3; D is uncertain. The CDR3 spans 12 residues. Germline V gene data show CDR1 as SGHRS and CDR2 as YFSETQ. The ends were cut back, 0 bases at V and 3 bases at J, with 2 bases in the middle. The CDR3 is CASSLETDTQYF. The CDR3 bases are TGCGCCAGCAGCTTGGAGACAGATACGCAGTATTTT.

This chain connects TRBV5-1 to TRBJ1-4, with a weak D call TRBD1 (5 bases). Per the germline V gene, CDR1 is SGHRS and CDR2 is YFSETQ. The CDR3 runs 14 residues. Trimming pared 4 bases from V and 4 bases from J, leaving 11 bases between. CDR3 residues: CASSQDTSNEKLFF. The CDR3 nucleotides read TGCGCCAGCAGCCAGGACACAAGTAATGAAAAACTGTTTTTT. The full variable domain, with the rest looked up from reference TRBV5-1 and TRBJ1-4, is KAGVTQTPRYLIKTRGQQVTLSCSPISGHRSVSWYQQTPGQGLQFLFEYFSETQRNKGNFPGRFSGRQFSNSRSEMNVSTLELGDSALYLCASSQDTSNEKLFFGSGTQLSVL.

This chain connects TRBV30 to TRBJ1-2; no clear D. Trimming stripped 2 bases from V and 3 bases from J, with 7 bases between. The germline V gene has CDR1 GTSNPN and CDR2 SVGIG (reference sequence). The CDR3 is 12 residues long. In DNA form, the CDR3 reads TGTGCCTGGAGTCATTTGGACTATGGCTACACCTTC. Amino acids: CAWSHLDYGYTF.

V and J are TRBV9 and TRBJ1-2; D remains unclear. This CDR3 spans 14 amino acids. Per germline, CDR1 SGDLS and CDR2 YYNGEE. V shed 4 bases and J shed 3 bases, with 13 bases lying between them. CDR3 DNA sequence: TGTGCCAGCAGCCCAAATTTAGGGTACTATGGCTACACCTTC. This gives the protein CASSPNLGYYGYTF.

This clone was recorded only once. The chain carries TRBV7-3 and TRBJ1-6, with D possibly matching TRBD1 (5 bases). V was cut by 1 base and J by 8 bases, with 12 bases left in between. The germline V gene encodes CDR1 SGHTA and CDR2 FQGTGA. The CDR3 length is 15 residues. Here the CDR3 DNA reads TGTGCCAGCAGCTTAAACCCAGGGTTTTATTCACCCCTCCACTTT. Its protein is CASSLNPGFYSPLHF. Variable domain in full (rest from reference TRBV7-3 and TRBJ1-6): GAGVSQTPSNKVTEKGKYVELRCDPISGHTALYWYRQSLGQGPEFLIYFQGTGAADDSGLPNDRFFAVRPEGSVSTLKIQRTERGDSAVYLCASSLNPGFYSPLHFGNGTRLTVT.

The count of this clone is one. DNA for the CDR3: TGTGCCAGCAGCGTTGAACAGGGGGTTGGGAACACTGAAGCTTTCTTT. Protein: CASSVEQGVGNTEAFF. The chain has TRBV9 and TRBJ1-1; 8 bases are shared with TRBD1. This CDR3 has 16 amino acids. The germline V gene encodes CDR1 SGDLS and CDR2 YYNGEE. V was clipped by 2 bases and J by 1 base; unmatched bases: 7.

The rearrangement links TRBV6-5 to TRBJ2-7; 10 bases agree with TRBD1. Looked up from germline, CDR1 is MNHEY and CDR2 is SVGAGI. V lost 5 bases, J lost 4 bases, and 5 bases stayed unmatched. The CDR3 sequence is 14 residues long. The CDR3 protein is CASSRDRGLYEQYV. DNA for the CDR3: TGTGCCAGCAGTCGGGACAGGGGACTTTACGAGCAGTACGTC.

This clone was detected a few times. The genes are TRBV6-5 and TRBJ1-5; D not certain. From germline, CDR1 is MNHEY and CDR2 SVGAGI. The CDR3 runs to 14 residues. The V end lost 5 bases, the J end lost 2 bases, and 10 bases lay between the germline ends. CDR3 in amino acids: CASSRGEGNQPQHF. The CDR3 nucleotides are TGTGCCAGCAGTCGTGGGGAGGGCAATCAGCCCCAGCATTTT.

This chain links TRBV7-3 with TRBJ2-1; D is possibly TRBD2 (5 bases). Germline loops: CDR1 SGHTA, CDR2 FQGTGA. Trimming removed 0 bases from V and 8 bases from J, with 11 bases in between. This CDR3 is built from 14 residues. The CDR3 here is CASSLTGLADEQFF. The CDR3 bases are TGTGCCAGCAGCTTAACCGGGCTAGCTGATGAGCAGTTCTTC.

The chain links TRBV5-1 to TRBJ2-4; TRBD1 might be the D (6 bases). V gave up 3 bases and J gave up 1 base, with 14 bases separating them. This CDR3 region has 16 residues. The V gene's germline CDR1 is SGHRS and CDR2 YFSETQ. The CDR3 reads CASSYRALGAKNIQYF. The CDR3 DNA sequence: TGCGCCAGCAGCTACAGGGCGTTGGGGGCCAAAAACATTCAGTACTTC.

This clone occurred once. This rearrangement joins TRBV6-6 to TRBJ2-5; TRBD2 agrees at 15 bases. Germline V gene lookup returns CDR1 MNHNY and CDR2 SVGAGI (reference sequence). The CDR3 has 16 residues. The V segment lost 7 bases and the J segment 5 bases; nucleotides outside the gene matches: 8. CDR3 sequence (DNA): TGTGCCAGCACTAAACCTGGACTAGCGGGGGGGGAGACCCAGTACTTC. Amino acids: CASTKPGLAGGETQYF.

The chain carries TRBV2 and TRBJ2-7; D ambiguous. V was clipped by 8 bases and J by 0 bases, with 11 bases between them. Germline CDR1 is SNHLY and CDR2 is FYNNEI. CDR3 length: 13 amino acids. For the CDR3, the DNA is TGTGCCAGCCGCAGCTCCAGCTCCTACGAGCAGTACGTC. This encodes CASRSSSSYEQYV.

Comments on this clone: Other nucleotide sequences from this sample produce the same CDR3. The chain recombines TRBV9 with TRBJ1-6, with 7 bases fitting TRBD1. In germline, CDR1 is SGDLS, CDR2 YYNGEE. The J segment lost 13 bases and the V segment lost 4 bases, leaving 14 bases of the junction unmatched. This CDR3 has 15 amino acids. The CDR3: CASSSHLGGPSPLHF. The CDR3 DNA is TGTGCCAGCAGCTCTCACTTAGGGGGCCCTTCGCCCCTCCACTTT.

This clone came up once. The genes are TRBV9 and TRBJ2-5; D is unclear. The CDR3 runs 15 residues. Germline loops: CDR1 SGDLS, CDR2 YYNGEE. Trimming removed 5 bases from V and 4 bases from J, with 18 bases in between. Written as DNA, the CDR3 is TGTGCCAGCAGTCTCCGCGGTTTGGGCCCAGAGACCCAGTACTTC. Translated, it gives CASSLRGLGPETQYF.